What follows is one T cell receptor (beta chain) and its context. Its antigen is as yet unknown. This sample was taken from a study of T cell responses to AZD1222 COVID-19 vaccine. Study observations and caveats: In the spike-specific TCR repertoire, nearly half reportedly target unmutated variant regions. Mapped onto spike, vaccine-associated CD4 TCRs spanned it and were dominant at 160-218 and 743-854. Sampling that yielded the repertoires occurred only after the peak T cell response. Donors in the cohort were predominantly white British and more often female, and clonal diversity was possibly underestimated.

Sequenced by immunoSEQ multiplex PCR; TCRdb stores in-frame clones only, minus some. The table shows about 60,000 clones, with less than 90% occurring only once. This receptor was obtained from an adult in good health. The starting material was peripheral blood, obtained on day 0 of AZD1222 vaccination.

The CDR3 protein is CASSFQGEVRNEQFF. The CDR3 DNA follows: TGTGCCAGCAGTTTCCAGGGGGAGGTCAGGAATGAGCAGTTCTTC. The rearrangement joins TRBV28 to TRBJ2-1; D perhaps matches TRBD1 (7 bases). The germline gives CDR1 MDHEN, CDR2 SYDVKM. The CDR3 spans 15 residues. V was cut by 3 bases and J by 7 bases, with 16 bases left in between.